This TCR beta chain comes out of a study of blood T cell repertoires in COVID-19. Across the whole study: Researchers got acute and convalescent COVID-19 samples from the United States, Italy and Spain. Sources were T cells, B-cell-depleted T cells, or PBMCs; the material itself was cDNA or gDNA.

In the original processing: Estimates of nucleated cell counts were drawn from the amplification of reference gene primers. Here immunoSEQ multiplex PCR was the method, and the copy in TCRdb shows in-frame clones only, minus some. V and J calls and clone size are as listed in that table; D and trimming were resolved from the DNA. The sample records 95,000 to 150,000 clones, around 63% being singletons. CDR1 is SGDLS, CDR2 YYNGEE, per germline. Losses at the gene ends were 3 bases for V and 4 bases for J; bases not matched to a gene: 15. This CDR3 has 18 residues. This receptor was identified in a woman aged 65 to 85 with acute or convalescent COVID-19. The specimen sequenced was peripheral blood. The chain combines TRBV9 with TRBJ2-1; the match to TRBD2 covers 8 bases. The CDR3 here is CASSGRAGEGGPYNEQFF. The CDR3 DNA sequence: TGTGCCAGCAGCGGTAGAGCGGGAGAGGGGGGACCTTACAATGAGCAGTTCTTC.